This TCR beta chain was captured by sequencing in a study of cytomegalovirus exposure and HLA in healthy donors. The protocol was immunoSEQ multiplex PCR, while the TCRdb copy is restricted to in-frame clones and leaves out a portion. Of about 160,000 clones detected, 80% to 85% appear once; the ten largest clones hold 9.5% to 13%. The CDR3 is made up of 15 amino acids. V lost 2 bases and J 1 base, leaving 10 bases between the germline ends. The germline gives CDR1 MNHEY, CDR2 SVGAGI. The source material was PBMCs. J is TRBJ2-3 and V is TRBV6-5, with TRBD2 as a possible D gene (5 bases). This receptor was identified in a man aged 25-45 years in good health and CMV-seropositive. CDR3 amino acids: CASSYAGYGTDTQYF. As DNA, the CDR3 is TGTGCCAGCAGTTACGCGGGTTATGGCACAGATACGCAGTATTTT.